This T cell receptor (beta chain) was documented in a study of OX40 agonist ivuxolimab in advanced cancers. The study in broad terms: The costimulatory receptor OX40 (CD134) was targeted by ivuxolimab, a fully human IgG2 agonistic monoclonal antibody. Intravenous ivuxolimab was administered to patients every 2 weeks at six dose levels: 0.01, 0.1, 0.3, 1.5, 3 and 10 mg/kg. Of the roughly 50 dose-escalation patients, hepatocellular carcinoma was present in about 20, melanoma in roughly 15, renal cell carcinoma in 9 and head and neck cancer in 9. In the dose-escalation cohort, over 65% of patients were male, and the mean age was approximately 60 years, with a range of about 23 to 85. Prior anti-PD-1, anti-PD-L1 or anti-CTLA-4 therapy was permitted, and checkpoint inhibitors had been received by less than 45% of dose-escalation patients. Partial responses occurred in three dose-escalation patients, of whom one had hepatocellular carcinoma and two had cutaneous melanoma. Peripheral TCRbeta sequencing was intended to test whether TCR sequence diversity was altered and clonal T-cell expansion was caused by ivuxolimab. The paper reports the monotherapy dose-escalation portion (N = 52 patients) of the phase I ivuxolimab trial. What the authors observed across the whole study: After ivuxolimab, CD8+ T cells had more expanded clones than CD4+ T cells on average. Antigen specificity was not determined for the clonally expanded peripheral T cells. In the 0.1-3.0 mg/kg groups, partial responders were among the patients with the lowest normalized peripheral clonal expansion, particularly in CD8+ T cells. At doses from 0.1 to 3.0 mg/kg, clonal expansion was seen in both CD4+ and CD8+ blood T cells between baseline and week 6. Low levels of normalized T-cell clonal expansion were also seen in some patients who did not respond.

This clone was observed once. The antigen this receptor binds is unknown. The input lacks base qualities; no much larger clone sits a single base away. The same CDR3 is also encoded by other DNA sequences in this sample. The trial excluded patients who had a history of autoimmune disease or were on systemic immunosuppression. Peripheral blood for TCR sequencing was drawn from every dose cohort at baseline, at cycle 4 day 1 and at cycle 7 day 1. The samples were taken from a phase I, first-in-human, multicenter, open-label dose-escalation trial of ivuxolimab. Adults with locally advanced or metastatic head and neck squamous cell, hepatocellular, melanoma or renal cell carcinoma were enrolled in the trial. Before TCR sequencing, CD4+ T cells and CD8+ T cells from peripheral blood were sorted into separate populations. Reading from cysteine to phenylalanine, the CDR3 counts 14 amino acids. Of all the DNA, just the CDR3 is kept, 42 bases in frame from base 1. According to the germline V gene, CDR1 reads MDHEN and CDR2 reads SYDVKM. Trimming removed 2 bases from V and 0 bases from J, leaving 6 bases between the germline ends.

Genomic DNA was extracted from sorted cells for sequencing of the TCRbeta CDR3 region. The immunoSEQ Assay was used for sequencing of TCRbeta CDR3 regions. TCRdb carries this immuneACCESS record with in-frame sequences only. Its versions omit some clonotypes, under half of them owing to an unresolved V gene in the studies checked, with the rest unexplained. Within this sample are 70,000 to 85,000 clones, with 85% to 95% of them counted one time only. In total, the top ten clones hold roughly 0.72% of the sample. This receptor was identified in an adult with an advanced solid tumor such as melanoma, head and neck, liver or kidney cancer. This specimen was CD4+ or CD8+ T cells sorted from blood, taken in a trial of the OX40 agonist ivuxolimab. This chain is built from TRBV28 and TRBJ2-3; the D gene is perhaps TRBD2, on 5 matching bases. The sequence in DNA is TGTGCCAGCAGTTTAGGCGGGAGCACAGATACGCAGTATTTT. This sequence encodes CASSLGGSTDTQYF.